The 32 T cell receptor beta chains presented below share a single source sample, sequenced in a study of blood T cell repertoires in COVID-19 (dated by TCRdb to 2019 to 2021). The library was built by means of the immunoSEQ multiplex PCR assay. In TCRdb, the immuneACCESS table is reduced to in-frame sequences with V and J assigned. These tables do not hold every clone; where another copy was compared, an unresolved V gene accounts for under half, and the others remain unexplained. In this sample the table shows 210,000 or so clones, 70% to 90% of which occur a single time. About 4% of the sample rests with the top ten. What was sequenced was PBMCs or T cells enriched from blood (not recorded which). The source of these receptors is a man aged 30 to 39 with acute COVID-19.

This clone was seen just once. The J gene is TRBJ1-3, the V gene TRBV6-5; possibly TRBD1 for D (5 bases). Germline assignment: CDR1 MNHEY and CDR2 SVGAGI. V was trimmed by 6 bases and J by 0 bases, leaving 9 bases between them. The CDR3 is made up of 14 amino acids. The CDR3: CASSQQVSGNTIYF. DNA of the CDR3: TGTGCCAGCAGCCAACAGGTCTCTGGAAACACCATATATTTT.

This clone was counted between two and nine times. This rearrangement joins TRBV5-4 to TRBJ2-5; 8 positions match TRBD1. Germline V lookup: CDR1 SGHNT, CDR2 YYREEE (reference sequence). The CDR3 is made up of 15 amino acids. V lost 3 bases and J lost 5; bases outside the gene matches: 9. The chain's CDR3 is CASSSQQGEWETQYF. CDR3 bases: TGTGCCAGCAGCTCACAACAGGGGGAGTGGGAGACCCAGTACTTC. The variable domain in full, with the rest retrieved from reference TRBV5-4 and TRBJ2-5, is ETGVTQSPTHLIKTRGQQVTLRCSSQSGHNTVSWYQQALGQGPQFIFQYYREEENGRGNFPPRFSGLQFPNYSSELNVNALELDDSALYLCASSSQQGEWETQYFGPGTRLLVL.

The chain combines TRBV10-3 with TRBJ2-5; 8 nucleotides match TRBD1. This CDR3 comprises 15 residues. V lost 4 bases and J lost 3; bases outside the gene matches: 7. Germline V gene sequence: CDR1 ENHRY, CDR2 SYGVKD. The CDR3 nucleotides are TGTGCCATCAGTGCGGACAGGGCTGTGAAAGAGACCCAGTACTTC. Residues: CAISADRAVKETQYF.

The genes are TRBV18 and TRBJ2-1; D is possibly TRBD2 (5 bases). Germline lookup yields CDR1 KGHSH and CDR2 LQKENI. The ends were cut back, 3 bases at V and 7 bases at J, with 16 bases in the middle. This CDR3 spans 15 amino acids. CDR3 DNA: TGTGCCAGCTCACCGATGACGGGGTCCGGGAATGAGCAGTTCTTC. Its translation: CASSPMTGSGNEQFF.

V and J are TRBV3-1 (or the pseudogene TRBV3-2) and TRBJ2-5, with 7 bases lining up with TRBD2. V trimming: 7 bases; J trimming: 0 bases; junction bases outside the gene matches: 11. CDR1 is LGHDT and CDR2 is YNNKEL in the germline V gene (reference sequence). CDR3 size: 16 residues. CDR3 amino acids: CASNRPSGDDQETQYF. DNA for the CDR3: TGTGCCAGCAACCGACCTAGCGGAGACGACCAAGAGACCCAGTACTTC.

This chain uses TRBV18 with TRBJ1-5; 8 nucleotides align to TRBD1. Germline V gene data show CDR1 as KGHSH and CDR2 as LQKENI. V was clipped by 2 bases and J by 7 bases; unmatched bases: 7. The CDR3 runs 15 residues. CDR3 sequence reads: CASSPVGQGRQPQHF. CDR3 bases: TGTGCCAGCTCACCAGTTGGACAGGGTCGGCAGCCCCAGCATTTT. Full variable domain (rest looked up from reference TRBV18 and TRBJ1-5): NAGVMQNPRHLVRRRGQEARLRCSPMKGHSHVYWYRQLPEEGLKFMVYLQKENIIDESGMPKERFSAEFPKEGPSILRIQQVVRGDSAAYFCASSPVGQGRQPQHFGDGTRLSIL.

The chain links TRBV7-6 to TRBJ2-3; TRBD2 matches at 10 bases. This CDR3 comprises 20 residues. Germline V gene sequence: CDR1 SGHVS, CDR2 FNYEAQ. V lost 4 bases to trimming and J lost 5 bases; unmatched junction nucleotides: 21. CDR3 sequence: CASSSASPFQAGGPEDTQYF. As DNA, the CDR3 is TGTGCCAGCAGCTCAGCGAGTCCGTTTCAAGCGGGGGGGCCTGAAGATACGCAGTATTTT.

The DNA of the CDR3 is TGCGCCAGCAGAGAGGGTAGCAATCAGCCCCAGCATTTT. Its protein is CASREGSNQPQHF. The rearrangement uses TRBV5-1 and TRBJ1-5; D is unclear. From germline, CDR1 is SGHRS and CDR2 YFSETQ. V was clipped by 5 bases and J by 0 bases, with 6 bases between them. The CDR3 extends over 13 amino acids.

The chain couples TRBV3-1 (or the pseudogene TRBV3-2) to TRBJ1-1, with 7 nucleotides matching TRBD1. J was trimmed by 9 bases and V by 1 base; bases with no gene match: 5. Per the germline V gene, CDR1 is LGHDT and CDR2 is YNNKEL (reference sequence). The CDR3 is 13 residues long. The CDR3 sequence: CASSQVRQGQAFF. CDR3 coding DNA: TGTGCCAGCAGCCAAGTCCGACAGGGACAAGCTTTCTTT.

Ten or more counts support this clone. The genes are TRBV5-1 and TRBJ2-4; D possibly corresponds to TRBD1 (6 bases). Germline V CDR1 and CDR2: SGHRS, YFSETQ. CDR3 length: 17 amino acids. Trimming removed 0 bases from V and 5 bases from J, with 18 bases in between. The CDR3, as DNA: TGCGCCAGCAGCTTGGTAACAGGGTTGAGTATAGAAAACATTCAGTACTTC. Its translation: CASSLVTGLSIENIQYF.

This chain uses TRBV28 with TRBJ1-1; D remains unclear. The CDR3 length is 14 residues. Germline CDR1 reads MDHEN; CDR2 reads SYDVKM. The V end was cut by 6 bases, the J end by 0 bases, with 11 bases between. The CDR3, as DNA: TGTGCCAGCAGCTTACTCGACATGAACACTGAAGCTTTCTTT. Translated, it gives CASSLLDMNTEAFF.

The gene calls are TRBV5-4 and TRBJ1-1; D is unclear. This CDR3 contains 13 residues. V was pared by 1 base and J by 4 bases, with 8 bases between. CDR1 is SGHNT and CDR2 is YYREEE in the germline V gene (reference sequence). The CDR3 region has the DNA TGTGCCAGCAGCTTGCGACTAACCACTGAAGCTTTCTTT. Translated: CASSLRLTTEAFF.

The genes are TRBV27 and TRBJ1-1, with a weak D call TRBD1 (5 bases). Per the germline V gene, CDR1 is MNHEY and CDR2 is SMNVEV (reference sequence). The CDR3 covers 14 residues. V was pared by 3 bases and J by 4 bases, with 12 bases between. The CDR3, as DNA: TGTGCCAGCAGTTTGGAGGGGATCTTCACTGAAGCTTTCTTT. Residues: CASSLEGIFTEAFF.

The V and J genes are TRBV6-5 and TRBJ2-3, with 12 bases fitting TRBD2. The CDR3 totals 14 residues. Germline loops: CDR1 MNHEY, CDR2 SVGAGI. V dropped 5 bases and J dropped 8; count of bases not matched to a gene: 5. CDR3 nucleotides: TGTGCCAGCAGTCTAGCGGGGGGGATGGGTACGCAGTATTTT. This sequence encodes CASSLAGGMGTQYF.

Details on this clone: No DNA is shown, since the ends of the CDR3 on it are uncertain; the CDR3 is the one TCRdb lists. The chain uses TRBV2 and TRBJ2-1; the listed D gene, TRBD1, was not tested against the DNA. Germline CDR1 SNHLY, CDR2 FYNNEI. The length of the CDR3 is 14 amino acids, counting both ends. CDR3 loop: CASILDRSYNEQFF.

The chain carries TRBV5-6 and TRBJ2-1; TRBD1 matches 11 bases. Trimming at V came to 4 bases and at J to 8 bases, leaving 8 bases not matched to a gene. Germline V gene data show CDR1 as SGHDT and CDR2 as YYEEEE. The CDR3 consists of 15 residues. CDR3 DNA sequence: TGTGCCAGCAGCCACTGGGGACAGGGGGGGGATGAGCAGTTCTTC. The encoded protein is CASSHWGQGGDEQFF.

The rearrangement uses TRBV10-3 and TRBJ1-2; 8 bases agree with TRBD1. This CDR3 is 16 amino acids long. Germline CDR1 ENHRY, CDR2 SYGVKD. V was clipped by 0 bases and J by 0 bases; unmatched bases: 3. The CDR3 spells CAISESGTGANYGYTF. The CDR3 DNA reads as TGTGCCATCAGTGAGTCAGGGACAGGAGCTAACTATGGCTACACCTTC.

The rearrangement uses TRBV6-5 and TRBJ2-7; D is possibly TRBD1 (6 bases). V was trimmed by 6 bases and J by 3 bases, leaving 15 bases between them. Germline lookup yields CDR1 MNHEY and CDR2 SVGAGI. The CDR3 is 14 residues long. The CDR3 loop is CASSRTVTFYEQYF. In DNA form, the CDR3 reads TGTGCCAGCAGCAGGACAGTCACCTTCTACGAGCAGTACTTC.

CDR3 region: CASSEGGGQPQHF. The DNA for the CDR3 is TGTGCCAGCAGTGAAGGGGGAGGCCAGCCCCAGCATTTT. The gene calls are TRBV6-1 and TRBJ1-5; D is ambiguous. The CDR3 is made up of 13 amino acids. The germline gives CDR1 MNHNS, CDR2 SASEGT. Deletions cut 1 base from V and 7 bases from J, with 8 bases between.

The chain employs TRBV5-6 and TRBJ1-4; possible D gene TRBD1, 5 bases. V lost 3 bases and J 8 bases, leaving 23 bases between the germline ends. Germline V gene data show CDR1 as SGHDT and CDR2 as YYEEEE. This CDR3 contains 17 residues. The CDR3 sequence: CASSSGMGLGAEEKLFF. In nucleotides, the CDR3 is TGTGCCAGCAGCTCTGGGATGGGGTTAGGGGCTGAAGAAAAACTGTTTTTT. The complete variable domain, with remaining parts taken from reference TRBV5-6 and TRBJ1-4, reads DAGVTQSPTHLIKTRGQQVTLRCSPKSGHDTVSWYQQALGQGPQFIFQYYEEEERQRGNFPDRFSGHQFPNYSSELNVNALLLGDSALYLCASSSGMGLGAEEKLFFGSGTQLSVL.

The J gene is TRBJ1-1, the V gene TRBV28, with 8 bases aligning to TRBD1. V shed 7 bases, J shed 3 bases, and the junction held 7 bases outside the gene matches. Germline CDR1 reads MDHEN; CDR2 reads SYDVKM. CDR3 length equals 14 residues. CDR3 region: CASTRQGIYTEAFF. In DNA, the CDR3 is TGTGCCAGCACCAGACAGGGGATATACACTGAAGCTTTCTTT.

The chain recombines TRBV10-3 with TRBJ1-3; 9 bases fit TRBD1. Trimming at V came to 6 bases and at J to 1 base, leaving 7 bases not matched to a gene. The germline CDR1 and CDR2 sequences are ENHRY and SYGVKD. The CDR3 is made up of 16 amino acids. CDR3 sequence: CAIRGQGTISGNTIYF. In nucleotides, the CDR3 is TGTGCCATCAGGGGACAGGGAACTATTTCTGGAAACACCATATATTTT.

The chain carries TRBV7-9 and TRBJ2-5; TRBD2 matches 7 bases. Germline assignment: CDR1 SEHNR and CDR2 FQNEAQ (reference sequence). Trimming cost V 6 bases and J 1 base; bases outside gene matches: 11. The CDR3 has 16 residues. CDR3 nucleotide sequence: TGTGCCAGCAGTTCGACTCAGCGGGAACCCCAAGAGACCCAGTACTTC. Protein: CASSSTQREPQETQYF.

This clone is a singleton in its sample. The V call is TRBV15, the J call TRBJ2-7; D may be TRBD1 (5 bases). V was trimmed by 6 bases and J by 2 bases, leaving 11 bases between them. The CDR3 is made up of 13 amino acids. Germline values: CDR1 LNHNV, CDR2 YYDKDF (reference sequence). In DNA form, the CDR3 reads TGTGCCACCAGTCAACAGGCGGCCTACGAGCAGTACTTC. Translation gives CATSQQAAYEQYF.

By share of the sample, this clone is medium-sized (0.01 to 0.1%). The chain combines TRBV6-4 with TRBJ2-1; 9 bases align to TRBD2. Germline CDR1 MRHNA, CDR2 SNTAGT. This CDR3 has 15 residues. The J segment lost 0 bases and the V segment lost 3 bases, leaving 0 bases of the junction unmatched. The CDR3 here is CASSERGGSYNEQFF. The CDR3 nucleotides are TGTGCCAGCAGTGAGCGGGGGGGCTCCTACAATGAGCAGTTCTTC.

The genes are TRBV6-5 and TRBJ2-5; 7 bases are a match to TRBD1. The V and J ends lost 4 bases and 2 bases, in that order; junction bases with no gene match: 4. There are 14 residues in the CDR3. CDR1 is MNHEY, CDR2 SVGAGI, per germline. This CDR3 is CASSFGTAQETQYF. The CDR3 nucleotides read TGTGCCAGCAGTTTCGGGACAGCTCAAGAGACCCAGTACTTC.

This clone was picked up one time. The chain recombines TRBV19 with TRBJ2-7; 8 nucleotides line up with TRBD2. The CDR3 is 15 amino acids. Per the germline V gene, CDR1 is LNHDA and CDR2 is SQIVND (reference sequence). V gave up 1 base and J gave up 0 bases; unmatched junction bases: 2. DNA of the CDR3: TGTGCCAGTAGTATAGTAGCGGGGAGCTCCTACGAGCAGTACTTC. Its protein product is CASSIVAGSSYEQYF.

This chain uses TRBV5-5 with TRBJ2-5; maybe TRBD1 (5 bases). CDR1 and CDR2 from the germline V gene are SGHKS and YYEKEE (reference sequence). This CDR3 comprises 16 residues. The V gene lost 4 bases and the J gene lost 0 bases, with 16 bases spanning the gap. This chain's CDR3 is CASSPQWGSYQETQYF. The CDR3 DNA sequence: TGTGCCAGCAGCCCTCAATGGGGCTCGTACCAAGAGACCCAGTACTTC.

A few counts support this clone. The V and J genes are TRBV19 and TRBJ1-3; TRBD1 might be the D (6 bases). Germline assignment: CDR1 LNHDA and CDR2 SQIVND (reference sequence). The CDR3 is 16 residues long. The V end lost 10 bases, the J end lost 1 base, and 20 bases lay between the germline ends. The DNA of the CDR3 is TGTGCCACCTCGACAGGCTTTTCATTGTCTGGAAACACCATATATTTT. Translating gives CATSTGFSLSGNTIYF.

This clone was detected only a few times. The V call is TRBV19, the J call TRBJ1-6; 8 positions agree with TRBD1. The V gene end was trimmed by 6 bases and the J gene end by 10 bases; junction bases not matched to a gene: 11. The CDR3 sequence is 15 residues long. Per the germline V gene, CDR1 is LNHDA and CDR2 is SQIVND (reference sequence). CDR3 in DNA: TGTGCCAGTAGGGCTTCCCAGGGGGCAGGATCACCCCTCCACTTT. It specifies CASRASQGAGSPLHF.

J is TRBJ1-2 and V is TRBV6-2 or TRBV6-3; D unresolved. CDR1 and CDR2 from the germline V gene are MNHEY and SVGEGT. Deletions cut 2 bases from V and 4 bases from J, with 8 bases between. This CDR3 has 13 amino acids. CDR3: CASSYGPIYGYTF. In nucleotides, the CDR3 is TGTGCCAGCAGTTACGGCCCGATCTATGGCTACACCTTC.

J is TRBJ1-3 and V is TRBV4-1; D ambiguous. There are 14 residues in the CDR3. The V end was cut by 8 bases, the J end by 2 bases, with 13 bases between. Germline V gene data show CDR1 as MGHRA and CDR2 as YSYEKL. DNA for the CDR3: TGCGCCAGCGGGGAGGTTTTTGCTGGAAACACCATATATTTT. Its translation is CASGEVFAGNTIYF.